The entry below gives a single TCR beta chain sequence along with its context. Germline CDR1 and CDR2: SGHVS and FQNEAQ. V trimming: 2 bases; J trimming: 9 bases; junction bases outside the gene matches: 6. This CDR3 comprises 15 residues. This entry is derived from a study of blood T cell repertoires in COVID-19. Generated by immunoSEQ multiplex PCR, the TCRdb table keeps only in-frame clones and is missing some. The table shows hundreds of thousands of clones, with around nine tenths occurring only once. Enrollees, about 18 to 89 years old, lived in approximately 25 US areas. The chain couples TRBV7-8 to TRBJ2-1; 11 bases match TRBD2. The sample was PBMCs or T cells enriched from blood (not recorded which). The sequence came from a woman aged 35 to 49 who had recovered from COVID-19. The CDR3 DNA reads as TGTGCCAGCAGCTTAAGTACTAGCGGGAGTGGTGAGCAGTTCTTC. Translated: CASSLSTSGSGEQFF.